Listed here is a single TCR beta chain. Its antigen is not identified. The PCR made use of 60 Vbeta and 13 Jbeta primers. Clones were sequenced by immunoSEQ multiplex PCR, and TCRdb holds only the in-frame ones, with some missing. Here the sample spans about 150,000 clones, 70% to 80% being singletons. The data are from a study of cytomegalovirus exposure and HLA in healthy donors. Study results and limitations: Researchers had no immune exposure information except CMV serostatus available. The number of N-insertions in an Asian-associated ancestry cluster was reportedly below the approximately 700-donor mean in a later analysis.

Trimming stripped 3 bases from V and 1 base from J, with 7 bases between. The CDR3 has 14 residues. Looked up from germline, CDR1 is SNHLY and CDR2 is FYNNEI. The sequence came from a man aged 35 to 55 in good health and CMV-seronegative. The rearrangement uses TRBV2 and TRBJ2-4, with D tentatively TRBD1 (6 bases). Sequences were obtained from PBMCs. The CDR3, as DNA: TGTGCCAGCAGTGAGACAGGTGCCAAAAACATTCAGTACTTC. This encodes CASSETGAKNIQYF.